The rows below give T cell receptor beta chains drawn from one sample of a study of OX40 agonist ivuxolimab in advanced cancers. Here immunoSEQ multiplex PCR was the method, and the copy in TCRdb shows in-frame clones only, minus some. The sample carries roughly 60,000 clones, 65% to 85% recorded once. The sequencing here drew on CD4+ or CD8+ T cells sorted from blood, taken in a trial of the OX40 agonist ivuxolimab. Every receptor here comes from an adult with an advanced solid tumor such as melanoma, head and neck, liver or kidney cancer. Both conserved end residues are part of each CDR3. D genes are given only for firm matches. Only part of the rows carry a size: once, few, many, or a class if the clone is expanded.

CDR3	DNA	D	J	size	V
CASSPESGGEKLFF	TGTGCCAGCTCACCCGAATCAGGGGGCGAAAAACTGTTTTTT	TRBD1	TRBJ1-4	few	TRBV18
CASRVSGSYSNQPQHF	TGTGCCAGCAGAGTATCCGGATCCTATAGCAATCAGCCCCAGCATTTT	.	TRBJ1-5	.	TRBV9
CASMLGGVVGTDTQYF	TGTGCCAGTATGCTAGGAGGGGTTGTGGGCACAGATACGCAGTATTTT	.	TRBJ2-3	.	TRBV19
CASSLYQSRATTGELFF	TGTGCCAGCAGCTTATATCAGTCCCGGGCGACCACCGGGGAGCTGTTTTTT	.	TRBJ2-2	once	TRBV7-2
CASNSGTDYEQYF	TGTGCCAGCAACTCCGGGACGGATTACGAGCAGTACTTC	.	TRBJ2-7	.	TRBV11-2
CASSLSTVNTEAFF	TGTGCCAGCAGCTTATCGACGGTGAACACTGAAGCTTTCTTT	.	TRBJ1-1	.	TRBV11-2
CASSGQGPTDTQYF	TGTGCCAGCAGCGGACAGGGGCCGACAGATACGCAGTATTTT	TRBD1	TRBJ2-3	.	TRBV9
CASSQMGGARNQPQHF	TGTGCCAGCAGCCAGATGGGAGGGGCTCGGAATCAGCCCCAGCATTTT	.	TRBJ1-5	.	TRBV5-8
CASSIRVSGANVLTF	TGTGCCAGCAGCATAAGGGTCTCTGGGGCCAACGTCCTGACTTTC	.	TRBJ2-6	.	TRBV7-9
CASRTGLNQPQHF	TGTGCCAGCAGGACAGGGCTTAATCAGCCCCAGCATTTT	TRBD1	TRBJ1-5	few	TRBV6-6
CASSPQGDTEAFF	TGTGCCAGCAGTCCGCAGGGTGACACTGAAGCTTTCTTT	.	TRBJ1-1	.	TRBV11-1
CASSSQFRVAGGNYNEQFF	TGTGCCAGCAGCTCTCAATTCCGAGTCGCAGGGGGGAATTACAATGAGCAGTTCTTC	.	TRBJ2-1	.	TRBV7-2
CASRPGLAVGANVLTF	TGTGCCAGCAGACCGGGACTAGCTGTTGGGGCCAACGTCCTGACTTTC	TRBD2	TRBJ2-6	.	TRBV28
CASSVRGTSGGYEQFF	TGTGCCAGTAGTGTCCGTGGGACTAGCGGGGGGTATGAGCAGTTCTTC	TRBD2	TRBJ2-1	few	TRBV19
CASSFITGQGYTGELFF	TGTGCCAGCAGCTTTATCACGGGACAGGGTTACACCGGGGAGCTGTTTTTT	TRBD1	TRBJ2-2	few	TRBV11-3
CASRQGAEAFF	TGTGCCAGCAGGCAGGGGGCTGAAGCTTTCTTT	TRBD1	TRBJ1-1	.	TRBV25-1